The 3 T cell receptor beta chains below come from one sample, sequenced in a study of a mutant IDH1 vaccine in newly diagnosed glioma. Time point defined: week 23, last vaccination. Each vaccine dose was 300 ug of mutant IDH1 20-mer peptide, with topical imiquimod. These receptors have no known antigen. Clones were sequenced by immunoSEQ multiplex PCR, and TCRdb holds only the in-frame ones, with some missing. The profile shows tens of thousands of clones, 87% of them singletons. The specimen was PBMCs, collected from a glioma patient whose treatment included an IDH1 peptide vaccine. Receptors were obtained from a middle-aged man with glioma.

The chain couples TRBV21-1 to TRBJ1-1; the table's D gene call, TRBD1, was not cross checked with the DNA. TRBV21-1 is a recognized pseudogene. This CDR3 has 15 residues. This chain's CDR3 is CASRFLTGVYTEAFF. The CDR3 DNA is TGTGCCAGCAGATTTTTGACAGGCGTTTACACTGAAGCTTTCTTT.

The DNA for the CDR3 is TGTGCCAGCAGTTACCCGGAACCCAGTAAGTCCTACAATGAGCAGTTCTTC. Translation gives CASSYPEPSKSYNEQFF. This chain uses TRBV5-4 with TRBJ2-1; D unclear. Trimming stripped 5 bases from V and 1 base from J, with 19 bases between. This CDR3 comprises 17 residues. The germline V gene encodes CDR1 SGHNT and CDR2 YYREEE (reference sequence).

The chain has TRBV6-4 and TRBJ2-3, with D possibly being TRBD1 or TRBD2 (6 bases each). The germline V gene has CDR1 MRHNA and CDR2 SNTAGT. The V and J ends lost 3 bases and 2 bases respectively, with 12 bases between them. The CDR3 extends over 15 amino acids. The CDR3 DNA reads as TGTGCCAGCAGTGATAGGGGGACTGCCACAGATACGCAGTATTTT. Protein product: CASSDRGTATDTQYF.